One and the same sample provided the 30 T cell receptor beta chains below, sequenced in a study of PD-1 blockade in classical Hodgkin lymphoma. All trial patients relapsed after autologous stem cell transplantation. TCRdb keeps only in-frame clones here, not all; method: immunoSEQ multiplex PCR. The repertoire holds around 45,000 clones, with roughly 70% as singletons. The specimen comprised peripheral blood mononuclear cells (PBMCs), sampled before the second cycle of nivolumab. The receptors come from a human donor with classical Hodgkin lymphoma.

This clone came up a few times. The chain links TRBV30 to TRBJ1-2; 7 positions match TRBD1. The CDR3 consists of 13 residues. V lost 5 bases, J lost 7 bases, and 10 bases stayed unmatched. CDR1 GTSNPN and CDR2 SVGIG come from the germline V gene (reference sequence). Here the CDR3 DNA reads TGTGCCTGGCACCAGACAGGGCTGGGTGGCTACACCTTC. Translating gives CAWHQTGLGGYTF.

The V gene is TRBV6-1, the J gene TRBJ1-1; D remains ambiguous. This CDR3 region has 13 residues. Germline loops: CDR1 MNHNS, CDR2 SASEGT. Trimming removed 6 bases at V and 4 bases at J, with 12 bases between. CDR3 residues: CASSPNWGTEAFF. In DNA, the CDR3 is TGTGCCAGCAGCCCTAATTGGGGCACTGAAGCTTTCTTT.

The V and J genes are TRBV6-5 and TRBJ1-5, with D possibly TRBD1 on 5 matching bases. This CDR3 has 13 amino acids. From germline, CDR1 is MNHEY and CDR2 SVGAGI. With 6 bases removed from V and 4 bases from J, the gap between germline ends came to 10 bases. The CDR3: CASSRGGNQPQHF. The CDR3 DNA sequence: TGTGCCAGCAGCCGGGGGGGAAATCAGCCCCAGCATTTT.

The chain links TRBV6-5 to TRBJ2-1, with a tentative D call TRBD2 (6 bases). The CDR3 extends over 14 amino acids. Trimming took off 0 bases at V and 10 bases at J, with 13 bases between the two ends. In germline, CDR1 is MNHEY, CDR2 SVGAGI. The CDR3 sequence is CASSYSGGLREQFF. CDR3 nucleotide sequence: TGTGCCAGCAGTTACTCAGGAGGGCTCAGAGAGCAGTTCTTC.

This clone was observed a handful of times. This CDR3 is CAWRGQEAFF. The CDR3 DNA reads as TGTGCCTGGAGGGGACAGGAAGCTTTCTTT. The chain has TRBV30 and TRBJ1-1, with 7 positions matching TRBD1. The CDR3 is 10 residues long. Germline loops: CDR1 GTSNPN, CDR2 SVGIG (reference sequence). V lost 3 bases, J lost 8 bases, and 0 bases stayed unmatched.

The rearrangement links TRBV13 to TRBJ2-2, with 9 nucleotides matching TRBD2. V shed 1 base, J shed 2 bases, and the junction held 5 bases outside the gene matches. The CDR3 loop spans 17 amino acids. CDR1 is PRHDT, CDR2 FYEKMQ, per germline (reference sequence). CDR3: CASSLVGLAGNTGELFF. In nucleotides, the CDR3 is TGTGCCAGCAGCTTAGTAGGTCTAGCGGGAAACACCGGGGAGCTGTTTTTT.

The rearrangement links TRBV30 to TRBJ2-5; D call uncertain. Between the trimmed V and J ends, which lost 5 bases and 5 bases, there was a span of 12 bases. Looked up from germline, CDR1 is GTSNPN and CDR2 is SVGIG (reference sequence). The CDR3 loop spans 12 amino acids. CDR3 protein: CAWSRSGETQYF. The CDR3, as DNA: TGTGCCTGGTCTCGGTCCGGGGAGACCCAGTACTTC.

The V call is TRBV2, the J call TRBJ2-3; no firm D call. V lost 1 base and J 0 bases, leaving 11 bases between the germline ends. The CDR3 spans 16 residues. Germline V gene sequence: CDR1 SNHLY, CDR2 FYNNEI. In DNA form, the CDR3 reads TGTGCCAGCAGTGAAGAGGTATCGGTGAGCACAGATACGCAGTATTTT. Protein: CASSEEVSVSTDTQYF. Drawing the rest from reference TRBV2 and TRBJ2-3, the complete variable domain is EPEVTQTPSHQVTQMGQEVILRCVPISNHLYFYWYRQILGQKVEFLVSFYNNEISEKSEIFDDQFSVERPDGSNFTLKIRSTKLEDSAMYFCASSEEVSVSTDTQYFGPGTRLTVL.

J is TRBJ2-2 and V is TRBV4-1; D remains ambiguous. Trimming left V 4 bases short and J 2 bases short, with 5 bases between. Germline V gene sequence: CDR1 MGHRA, CDR2 YSYEKL. CDR3 length: 13 residues. CDR3 sequence (DNA): TGCGCCAGCAGCCTCGTAAACACCGGGGAGCTGTTTTTT. Translation: CASSLVNTGELFF.

This clone was observed a single time. The chain recombines TRBV4-2 with TRBJ2-5; D ambiguous. V was shortened by 1 base and J by 5 bases, with 14 bases between the two germline ends. The CDR3 covers 15 residues. Germline V gene sequence: CDR1 LGHNA, CDR2 YNFKEQ. The CDR3 here is CASSQAVDSGETQYF. CDR3 DNA: TGTGCCAGCAGCCAAGCGGTAGATTCTGGCGAGACCCAGTACTTC.

The chain couples TRBV19 to TRBJ1-1; 7 bases match TRBD1. In germline, CDR1 is LNHDA, CDR2 SQIVND (reference sequence). J gave up 8 bases and V 3 bases, and 9 bases lay outside the gene matches. CDR3 size: 14 residues. The CDR3 region is CASSIGDRALEAFF. The CDR3 DNA follows: TGTGCCAGTAGTATCGGAGACAGGGCTTTAGAAGCTTTCTTT.

This clone has just one count. The rearrangement uses TRBV5-6 and TRBJ1-1; TRBD1 matches at 7 bases. Losses at the gene ends were 3 bases for V and 1 base for J; bases not matched to a gene: 9. The CDR3 sequence is 16 residues long. Germline V gene data show CDR1 as SGHDT and CDR2 as YYEEEE. The chain's CDR3 is CASSSPRGQANTEAFF. CDR3 DNA: TGTGCCAGCAGCTCTCCAAGGGGGCAGGCGAACACTGAAGCTTTCTTT.

The J gene is TRBJ2-7, the V gene TRBV19; D possibly corresponds to TRBD1 (6 bases). This CDR3 region has 15 residues. The V end was cut by 6 bases, the J end by 7 bases, with 22 bases between. Germline assignment: CDR1 LNHDA and CDR2 SQIVND (reference sequence). The CDR3 is CASSPGTGQRGEQYF. CDR3 nucleotides: TGTGCCAGTAGCCCTGGGACGGGACAAAGGGGGGAGCAGTACTTC. Drawing the rest from reference TRBV19 and TRBJ2-7, the complete variable domain is DGGITQSPKYLFRKEGQNVTLSCEQNLNHDAMYWYRQDPGQGLRLIYYSQIVNDFQKGDIAEGYSVSREKKESFPLTVTSAQKNPTAFYLCASSPGTGQRGEQYFGPGTRLTVT.

The V call is TRBV4-3, the J call TRBJ1-5, with TRBD1 matching over 7 bases. This CDR3 has 16 amino acids. Germline loops: CDR1 LGHNA, CDR2 YSLEER. Trimming took 1 base from V and 0 from J; bases not matched to a gene: 3. CDR3 residues: CASSQGYRGSNQPQHF. The CDR3 nucleotides read TGCGCCAGCAGCCAAGGTTACAGGGGTAGCAATCAGCCCCAGCATTTT.

The chain uses TRBV7-3 and TRBJ2-3, with 8 bases aligning to TRBD2. Germline-derived CDR1 and CDR2 are SGHTA and FQGTGA. The ends lost 1 base at V and 5 bases at J; junction bases unmatched: 8. The CDR3 has 16 residues. The chain's CDR3 is CASSLMEAGGKDTQYF. The CDR3 DNA reads as TGTGCCAGCAGCTTAATGGAGGCGGGGGGCAAAGATACGCAGTATTTT.

The table lists this clone with a few counts. The rearrangement uses TRBV6-6 and TRBJ1-2; 7 bases agree with TRBD1. Germline V CDR1 and CDR2: MNHNY, SVGAGI (reference sequence). Trimming removed 7 bases from V and 10 bases from J; junction bases left unmatched: 12. The CDR3 contains 13 residues. The CDR3 DNA sequence: TGTGCCAGCATGCGGGGACAGCTTAACGACTACACCTTC. It specifies CASMRGQLNDYTF.

This clone is a singleton in its sample. The chain joins TRBV7-9 to TRBJ1-1; no firm D call. The CDR3 consists of 13 residues. Between the trimmed V and J ends, which lost 5 bases and 0 bases, there was a span of 7 bases. Germline-derived CDR1 and CDR2 are SEHNR and FQNEAQ (reference sequence). DNA of the CDR3: TGTGCCAGCAGCGGAGTAGTGAACACTGAAGCTTTCTTT. Protein sequence: CASSGVVNTEAFF.

This rearrangement joins TRBV28 to TRBJ1-5; D unresolved. The ends were cut back, 0 bases at V and 1 base at J, with 13 bases in the middle. This CDR3 has 17 amino acids. Germline V gene lookup returns CDR1 MDHEN and CDR2 SYDVKM. The CDR3 nucleotides are TGTGCCAGCAGTTTATGGTCAGCAGGTTCAAGCAATCAGCCCCAGCATTTT. This translates into CASSLWSAGSSNQPQHF.

The rearrangement joins TRBV21-1 to TRBJ1-1; the table's D call TRBD1 went unverified against the DNA. TRBV21-1 is a recognized pseudogene. The CDR3 contains 18 residues. The CDR3: CASSKGGQNSSVNTEAFF. CDR3 DNA sequence: TGTGCCAGCAGCAAAGGGGGACAAAACTCATCCGTGAACACTGAAGCTTTCTTT.

The chain carries TRBV4-3 and TRBJ1-1; D unclear. CDR1 LGHNA and CDR2 YSLEER come from the germline V gene. CDR3 length: 16 amino acids. V shed 1 base and J shed 5 bases, with 17 bases lying between them. Written as DNA, the CDR3 is TGCGCCAGCAGCCAAGGCCAGGACCGGCGAAGGACTGAAGCTTTCTTT. It encodes CASSQGQDRRRTEAFF.

The V and J genes are TRBV7-9 and TRBJ1-2; 7 bases are shared with TRBD1. V lost 5 bases to trimming and J lost 4 bases; unmatched junction nucleotides: 10. Germline values: CDR1 SEHNR, CDR2 FQNEAQ (reference sequence). This CDR3 has 15 residues. The CDR3 bases are TGTGCCAGCAGCCTGGGGGTCAGGGGGGTCTATGGCTACACCTTC. It yields the protein CASSLGVRGVYGYTF.

This rearrangement joins TRBV28 to TRBJ1-1; D call uncertain. Germline CDR1 and CDR2: MDHEN and SYDVKM. V shed 6 bases and J shed 5 bases, with 7 bases lying between them. The length of the CDR3 is 11 residues. The DNA of the CDR3 is TGTGCCAGCAGGTTGGGGACTGAAGCTTTCTTT. Translating gives CASRLGTEAFF.

DNA for the CDR3: TGTGCCAGCTCGCCCCTAGCGTCATACAATGAGCAGTTCTTC. It encodes CASSPLASYNEQFF. The rearrangement links TRBV11-1 to TRBJ2-1; D might be TRBD2 (6 bases). V lost 8 bases and J lost 4, with 15 bases in between. CDR3 length: 14 residues. Germline CDR1 reads SGHAT; CDR2 reads FQDESV (reference sequence).

This clone was picked up a small number of times. In DNA form, the CDR3 reads TGTGCCAGCAGCGTAGGGTTGGGGACAAAACCGCGCAACTATGGCTACACCTTC. This encodes CASSVGLGTKPRNYGYTF. V gene TRBV9 combines with J gene TRBJ1-2, with a weak D call TRBD1 (6 bases). The CDR3 spans 18 residues. V lost 0 bases to trimming and J lost 2 bases, with 20 bases between them. Germline loops: CDR1 SGDLS, CDR2 YYNGEE.

The rearrangement uses TRBV2 and TRBJ2-2; 8 bases fit TRBD2. Unmatched junction bases numbered 5, after V lost 4 bases and J lost 1 base. Germline values: CDR1 SNHLY, CDR2 FYNNEI. This CDR3 has 16 amino acids. CDR3 DNA: TGTGCCAGCAGTGTTACCACTAGCGGGAACACCGGGGAGCTGTTTTTT. As protein: CASSVTTSGNTGELFF.

The chain recombines TRBV21-1 with TRBJ2-7; the D segment call TRBD2 is taken from the table without a DNA check. TRBV21-1 is reported as a pseudogene. This CDR3 comprises 16 residues. The CDR3 loop is CASSKVAERRGYEQYF. The CDR3 nucleotides read TGTGCCAGCAGCAAAGTCGCAGAGCGGAGAGGTTACGAGCAGTACTTC.

This chain uses TRBV6-5 with TRBJ1-2, with 7 nucleotides matching TRBD1. After removal of 5 bases from V and 4 bases from J, the junction contained 10 bases not matched to a gene. The CDR3 runs to 15 residues. CDR1 MNHEY and CDR2 SVGAGI come from the germline V gene. The CDR3 DNA sequence: TGTGCCAGCAGTATCCGACAGGGTCCTGGCTATGGCTACACCTTC. It encodes CASSIRQGPGYGYTF.

Of note for this clone: A much more abundant neighbour one base away suggests this may be a read error. The chain carries TRBV6-6 and TRBJ1-3, with 9 positions matching TRBD1. The CDR3 runs to 16 residues. CDR1 MNHNY and CDR2 SVGAGI come from the germline V gene (reference sequence). CDR3 sequence (DNA): TGTGCCGGCAGTTACTCACAGGGGGCATCTGGAAACACCATATATTTT. It codes for CAGSYSQGASGNTIYF.

V gene TRBV5-8 combines with J gene TRBJ2-5, with a possible D match to TRBD2 (6 bases). From germline, CDR1 is SGHTS and CDR2 YDEGEE. V was clipped by 4 bases and J by 5 bases, with 15 bases between them. The CDR3 sequence is 14 residues long. CDR3 loop: CASSQGGFKETQYF. The CDR3 DNA reads as TGTGCCAGCAGCCAGGGAGGTTTCAAGGAGACCCAGTACTTC. Combining the CDR3 with reference TRBV5-8 and TRBJ2-5 gives the whole variable domain EAGVTQSPTHLIKTRGQQATLRCSPISGHTSVYWYQQALGLGLQFLLWYDEGEERNRGNFPPRFSGRQFPNYSSELNVNALELEDSALYLCASSQGGFKETQYFGPGTRLLVL.

The chain uses TRBV19 and TRBJ2-7, with TRBD2 identical over 7 bases. The CDR3 runs 14 residues. Germline assignment: CDR1 LNHDA and CDR2 SQIVND (reference sequence). Trimming removed 7 bases from V and 0 bases from J; junction bases left unmatched: 6. CDR3 in DNA: TGTGCCAGTACCGGGACTACCGACTCCTACGAGCAGTACTTC. It is translated as CASTGTTDSYEQYF.